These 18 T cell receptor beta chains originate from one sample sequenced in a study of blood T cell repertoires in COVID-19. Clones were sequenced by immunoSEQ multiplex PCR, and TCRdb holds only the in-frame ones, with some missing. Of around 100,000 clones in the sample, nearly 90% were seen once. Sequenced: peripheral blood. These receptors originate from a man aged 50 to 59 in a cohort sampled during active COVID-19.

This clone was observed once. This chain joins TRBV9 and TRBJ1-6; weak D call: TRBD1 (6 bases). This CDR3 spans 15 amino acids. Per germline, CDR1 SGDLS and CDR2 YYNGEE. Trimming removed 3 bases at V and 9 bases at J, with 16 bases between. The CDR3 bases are TGTGCCAGCAGCGCTGTCACAGGGAGCGGTTCACCCCTCCACTTT. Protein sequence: CASSAVTGSGSPLHF.

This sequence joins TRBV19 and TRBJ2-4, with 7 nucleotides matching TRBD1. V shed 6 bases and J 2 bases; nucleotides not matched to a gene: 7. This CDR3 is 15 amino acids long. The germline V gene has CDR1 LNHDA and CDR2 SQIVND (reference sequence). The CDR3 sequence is CASSPTGATKNIQYF. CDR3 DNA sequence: TGTGCCAGTAGCCCCACAGGGGCTACCAAAAACATTCAGTACTTC.

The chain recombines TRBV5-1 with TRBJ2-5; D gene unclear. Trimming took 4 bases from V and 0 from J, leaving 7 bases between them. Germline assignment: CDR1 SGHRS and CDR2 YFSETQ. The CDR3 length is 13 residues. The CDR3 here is CASSPGNQETQYF. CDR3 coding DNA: TGCGCCAGCAGCCCTGGCAACCAAGAGACCCAGTACTTC.

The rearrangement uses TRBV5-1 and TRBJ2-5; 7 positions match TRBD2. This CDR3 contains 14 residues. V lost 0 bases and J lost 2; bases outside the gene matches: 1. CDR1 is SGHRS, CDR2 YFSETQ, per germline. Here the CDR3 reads CASSLGRGQETQYF. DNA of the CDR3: TGCGCCAGCAGCTTGGGGCGGGGGCAAGAGACCCAGTACTTC. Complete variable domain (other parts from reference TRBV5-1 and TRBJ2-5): KAGVTQTPRYLIKTRGQQVTLSCSPISGHRSVSWYQQTPGQGLQFLFEYFSETQRNKGNFPGRFSGRQFSNSRSEMNVSTLELGDSALYLCASSLGRGQETQYFGPGTRLLVL.

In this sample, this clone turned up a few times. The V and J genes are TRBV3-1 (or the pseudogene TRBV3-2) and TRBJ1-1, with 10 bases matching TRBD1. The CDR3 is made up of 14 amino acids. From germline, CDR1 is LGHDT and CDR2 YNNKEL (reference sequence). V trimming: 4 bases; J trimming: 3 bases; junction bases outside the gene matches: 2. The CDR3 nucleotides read TGTGCCAGCAGCCTAGGGACAGGGGACACTGAAGCTTTCTTT. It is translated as CASSLGTGDTEAFF.

This CDR3 is CASSQKQGFGNTIYF. For the CDR3, the DNA is TGCGCCAGCAGCCAAAAACAGGGTTTTGGAAACACCATATATTTT. This chain links TRBV4-1 with TRBJ1-3; D perhaps matches TRBD1 (6 bases). Trimming pared 2 bases from V and 3 bases from J, leaving 11 bases between. CDR3 size: 15 residues. The germline gives CDR1 MGHRA, CDR2 YSYEKL.

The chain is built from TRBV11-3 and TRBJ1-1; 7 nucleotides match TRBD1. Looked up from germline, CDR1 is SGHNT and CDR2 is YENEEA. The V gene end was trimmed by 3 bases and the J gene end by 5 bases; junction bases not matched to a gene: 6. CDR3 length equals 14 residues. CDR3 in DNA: TGTGCCAGCAGCTTTCGCGACAGGGCAACTGAAGCTTTCTTT. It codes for CASSFRDRATEAFF.

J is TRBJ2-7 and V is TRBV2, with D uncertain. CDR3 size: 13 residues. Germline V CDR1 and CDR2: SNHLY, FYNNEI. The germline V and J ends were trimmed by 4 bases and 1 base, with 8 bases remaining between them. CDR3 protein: CASSVSLSYEQYV. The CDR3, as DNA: TGTGCCAGCAGTGTGTCGTTATCCTACGAGCAGTACGTC.

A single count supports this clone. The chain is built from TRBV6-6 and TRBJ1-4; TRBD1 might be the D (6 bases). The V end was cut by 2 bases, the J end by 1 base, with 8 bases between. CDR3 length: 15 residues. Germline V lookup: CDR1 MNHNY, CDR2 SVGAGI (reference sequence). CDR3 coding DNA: TGTGCCAGCAGTTACCCACAGGGAACTAATGAAAAACTGTTTTTT. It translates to CASSYPQGTNEKLFF.

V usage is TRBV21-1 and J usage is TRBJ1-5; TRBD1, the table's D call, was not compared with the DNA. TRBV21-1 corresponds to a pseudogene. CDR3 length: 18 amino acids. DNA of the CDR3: TGTGCCAGCAGCGCGACAGGACACGGCGGGTATAGCAATCAGCCCCAGCATTTT. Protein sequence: CASSATGHGGYSNQPQHF.

The CDR3 reads CASSRGQGMSYEQYF. The CDR3 DNA reads as TGTGCCAGCAGCAGGGGGCAGGGGATGTCCTACGAGCAGTACTTC. The J gene is TRBJ2-7, the V gene TRBV6-5, with TRBD1 matching over 8 bases. CDR3 length equals 15 residues. V lost 6 bases and J lost 1; bases outside the gene matches: 8. CDR1 and CDR2 (germline): MNHEY, SVGAGI.

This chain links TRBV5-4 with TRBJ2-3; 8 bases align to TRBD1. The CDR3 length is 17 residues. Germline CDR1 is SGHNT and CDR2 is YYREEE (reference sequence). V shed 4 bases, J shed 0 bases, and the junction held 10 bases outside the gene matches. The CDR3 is CASSIRTGSTSTDTQYF. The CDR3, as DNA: TGTGCCAGCAGCATTCGGACAGGGTCAACTAGCACAGATACGCAGTATTTT. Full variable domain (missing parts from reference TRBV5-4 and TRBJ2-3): ETGVTQSPTHLIKTRGQQVTLRCSSQSGHNTVSWYQQALGQGPQFIFQYYREEENGRGNFPPRFSGLQFPNYSSELNVNALELDDSALYLCASSIRTGSTSTDTQYFGPGTRLTVL.

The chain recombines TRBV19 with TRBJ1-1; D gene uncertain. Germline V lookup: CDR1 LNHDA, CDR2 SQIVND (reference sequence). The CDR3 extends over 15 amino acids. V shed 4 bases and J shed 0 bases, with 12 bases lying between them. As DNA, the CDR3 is TGTGCCAGTAGTACATCCGGGGTTGTGAACACTGAAGCTTTCTTT. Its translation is CASSTSGVVNTEAFF.

The CDR3 nucleotides read TGTGCCAGCAGCGGGGCGGGGTCGGGCACCGGGGAGCTGTTTTTT. Its protein product is CASSGAGSGTGELFF. The rearrangement joins TRBV6-5 to TRBJ2-2, with D possibly TRBD2 on 6 matching bases. V was trimmed by 6 bases and J by 4 bases, leaving 15 bases between them. Germline values: CDR1 MNHEY, CDR2 SVGAGI. There are 15 residues in the CDR3.

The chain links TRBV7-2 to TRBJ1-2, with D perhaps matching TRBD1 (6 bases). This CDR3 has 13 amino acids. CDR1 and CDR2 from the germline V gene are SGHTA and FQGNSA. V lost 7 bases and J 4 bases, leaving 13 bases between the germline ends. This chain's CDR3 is CASTQTGPYGYTF. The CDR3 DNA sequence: TGTGCCAGCACCCAAACAGGGCCCTATGGCTACACCTTC.

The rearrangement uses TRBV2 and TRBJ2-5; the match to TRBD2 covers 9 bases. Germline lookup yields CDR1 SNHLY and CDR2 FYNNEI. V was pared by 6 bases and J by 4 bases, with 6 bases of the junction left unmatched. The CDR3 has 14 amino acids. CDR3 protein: CASRKGLAGETQYF. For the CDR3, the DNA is TGTGCCAGCAGGAAGGGACTAGCAGGAGAGACCCAGTACTTC.

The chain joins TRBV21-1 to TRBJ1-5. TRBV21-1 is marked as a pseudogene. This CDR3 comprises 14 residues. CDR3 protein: CASSKGLPPEPQHF. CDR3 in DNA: TGTGCCAGCAGCAAAGGACTGCCGCCGGAGCCCCAGCATTTT.

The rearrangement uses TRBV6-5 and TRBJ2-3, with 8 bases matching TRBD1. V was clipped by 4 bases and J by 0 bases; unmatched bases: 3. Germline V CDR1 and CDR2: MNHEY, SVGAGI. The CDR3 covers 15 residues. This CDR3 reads CASSLDRVSTDTQYF. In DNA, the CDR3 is TGTGCCAGCAGTTTGGACAGGGTTAGCACAGATACGCAGTATTTT.